The 28 T cell receptor beta chains below come from one sample, sequenced in a study of T cells in localized non-small cell lung cancer. The protocol was immunoSEQ multiplex PCR, while the TCRdb copy is restricted to in-frame clones and leaves out a portion. The table includes more than 50,000 clones, over 80% detected once. This specimen consisted of peripheral blood, obtained before any cancer treatment. These receptors all come from a female donor at least 60 years old with stage II squamous cell lung carcinoma.

This sequence joins TRBV4-1 and TRBJ1-5, with D unclear. V was shortened by 1 base and J by 0 bases, with 13 bases between the two germline ends. The CDR3 runs to 17 residues. Germline values: CDR1 MGHRA, CDR2 YSYEKL. CDR3 region: CASSQAVGTDSNQPQHF. The CDR3 DNA reads TGCGCCAGCAGCCAAGCAGTGGGAACCGATAGCAATCAGCCCCAGCATTTT.

This clone appeared once. V and J are TRBV25-1 and TRBJ2-4; D is unresolved. V lost 6 bases and J 6 bases, leaving 21 bases between the germline ends. Germline CDR1 and CDR2: MGHDK and SYGVNS. The CDR3 contains 16 residues. CDR3 in amino acids: CASRENKRASGNIQYF. The CDR3 DNA reads TGTGCCAGCAGGGAAAACAAAAGGGCGTCCGGAAACATTCAGTACTTC.

V and J are TRBV28 and TRBJ2-7; D is undetermined. V lost 10 bases, J lost 7 bases, and 23 bases lay in between. CDR3 length equals 14 residues. Germline-derived CDR1 and CDR2 are MDHEN and SYDVKM. DNA of the CDR3: TGTGCCACCATCCCCGGGTCCCGGCGTTTGGAGCAGTACTTC. Translated, it gives CATIPGSRRLEQYF.

The J gene is TRBJ1-4, the V gene TRBV9; D perhaps matches TRBD1 (6 bases). The CDR3 is made up of 15 amino acids. Germline lookup yields CDR1 SGDLS and CDR2 YYNGEE. V was clipped by 4 bases and J by 5 bases, with 15 bases between them. The DNA of the CDR3 is TGTGCCAGCAGCTTCGACGAGGGGGTGAATGAAAAACTGTTTTTT. Translation: CASSFDEGVNEKLFF.

The V and J genes are TRBV30 and TRBJ1-1; the D is unclear. CDR1 is GTSNPN, CDR2 SVGIG, per germline (reference sequence). The CDR3 totals 13 residues. Trimming pared 0 bases from V and 7 bases from J, leaving 12 bases between. The CDR3 DNA reads TGTGCCTGGAGTGTATTGAAGGTGGGTGAAGCTTTCTTT. As protein: CAWSVLKVGEAFF.

This clone appeared once. The J gene is TRBJ1-5, the V gene TRBV11-2; 7 bases map to TRBD1. CDR1 is SGHAT and CDR2 is FQNNGV in the germline V gene. The V gene end was trimmed by 6 bases and the J gene end by 3 bases; junction bases not matched to a gene: 8. The CDR3 is made up of 15 amino acids. This CDR3 reads CASSEDRLNNQPQHF. CDR3 bases: TGTGCCAGCAGTGAGGACAGGTTGAACAATCAGCCCCAGCATTTT. Complete variable domain (other parts from reference TRBV11-2 and TRBJ1-5): EAGVAQSPRYKIIEKRQSVAFWCNPISGHATLYWYQQILGQGPKLLIQFQNNGVVDDSQLPKDRFSAERLKGVDSTLKIQPAKLEDSAVYLCASSEDRLNNQPQHFGDGTRLSIL.

This clone was observed a single time. The chain links TRBV5-5 to TRBJ2-7, with TRBD2 matching 12 bases. CDR3 length equals 15 residues. Germline V gene lookup returns CDR1 SGHKS and CDR2 YYEKEE (reference sequence). After removal of 3 bases from V and 1 base from J, the junction contained 2 bases not matched to a gene. The chain's CDR3 is CASSWGLAGSYEQYF. CDR3 DNA: TGTGCCAGCAGCTGGGGACTAGCGGGTTCCTACGAGCAGTACTTC.

The gene calls are TRBV7-9 and TRBJ2-4, with TRBD1 matching 10 bases. Germline V gene sequence: CDR1 SEHNR, CDR2 FQNEAQ (reference sequence). V lost 1 base and J lost 6; bases outside the gene matches: 6. The CDR3 runs 16 residues. CDR3 nucleotide sequence: TGTGCCAGCAGCTTAGGTGACAGGGGGCCGGGAAACATTCAGTACTTC. It codes for CASSLGDRGPGNIQYF.

This rearrangement joins TRBV18 to TRBJ1-1, with D perhaps matching TRBD1 (5 bases). V was clipped by 6 bases and J by 1 base, with 12 bases between them. From germline, CDR1 is KGHSH and CDR2 LQKENI. The CDR3 runs 14 residues. In DNA form, the CDR3 reads TGTGCCAGCTCGCTCGACAGAAAGAACACTGAAGCTTTCTTT. This codes for CASSLDRKNTEAFF.

This chain links TRBV5-4 with TRBJ2-4; 10 bases match TRBD1. The CDR3 has 16 amino acids. V lost 4 bases, J lost 5 bases, and 9 bases stayed unmatched. Germline assignment: CDR1 SGHNT and CDR2 YYREEE (reference sequence). The CDR3 loop reads CASSVGSGTGENIQYF. The DNA of the CDR3 is TGTGCCAGCAGCGTGGGGTCAGGGACAGGGGAAAACATTCAGTACTTC. The whole variable domain, filled in from reference TRBV5-4 and TRBJ2-4, reads ETGVTQSPTHLIKTRGQQVTLRCSSQSGHNTVSWYQQALGQGPQFIFQYYREEENGRGNFPPRFSGLQFPNYSSELNVNALELDDSALYLCASSVGSGTGENIQYFGAGTRLSVL.

The V gene is TRBV25-1, the J gene TRBJ1-6, with TRBD1 as a possible D gene (5 bases). Germline V gene sequence: CDR1 MGHDK, CDR2 SYGVNS. The CDR3 has 15 amino acids. Trimming stripped 6 bases from V and 5 bases from J, with 14 bases between. The CDR3 loop reads CASSLGTGDNSPLHF. The CDR3, as DNA: TGTGCCAGCAGCCTTGGGACGGGTGATAATTCACCCCTCCACTTT.

This clone was recorded only once. This chain uses TRBV29-1 with TRBJ2-4; 7 nucleotides align to TRBD1. CDR1 is SQVTM and CDR2 is ANQGSEA in the germline V gene. Germline trimming cut 1 base from V and 5 bases from J; bases unmatched to any gene: 11. CDR3 length equals 16 residues. CDR3 protein: CSVEGDSRGFQNIQYF. The CDR3 nucleotides read TGCAGCGTTGAAGGCGACAGCAGGGGGTTCCAAAACATTCAGTACTTC.

The chain has TRBV10-1 and TRBJ2-2, with 7 bases fitting TRBD1. The ends lost 0 bases at V and 7 bases at J; junction bases unmatched: 5. The CDR3 runs 15 residues. CDR1 is WNHNN and CDR2 is SYGVQD in the germline V gene (reference sequence). Here the CDR3 reads CASSESGGSSGELFF. The CDR3 DNA reads as TGCGCCAGCAGTGAGTCAGGGGGCTCGAGCGGGGAGCTGTTTTTT.

The J gene is TRBJ2-5, the V gene TRBV19; 8 bases agree with TRBD1. The CDR3 loop spans 15 amino acids. V lost 1 base and J lost 5; bases outside the gene matches: 6. Germline CDR1 LNHDA, CDR2 SQIVND (reference sequence). This CDR3 reads CASSIGQGARETQYF. The CDR3, as DNA: TGTGCCAGTAGTATAGGCCAGGGGGCGCGGGAGACCCAGTACTTC.

The chain couples TRBV19 to TRBJ1-1; tentatively, D is TRBD1 (5 bases). Trimming cost V 3 bases and J 1 base, with 15 bases left between them. The CDR3 totals 16 residues. Germline loops: CDR1 LNHDA, CDR2 SQIVND (reference sequence). In nucleotides, the CDR3 is TGTGCCAGTAGTATCCCGGGCAGGGCAAAGAACACTGAAGCTTTCTTT. It codes for CASSIPGRAKNTEAFF.

In its sample, this clone was seen once. J is TRBJ1-5 and V is TRBV30; no clear D. V lost 0 bases and J 4 bases, leaving 4 bases between the germline ends. Germline V gene data show CDR1 as GTSNPN and CDR2 as SVGIG (reference sequence). The CDR3 sequence is 12 residues long. The CDR3 DNA is TGTGCCTGGAGTGTGGGAAATCAGCCCCAGCATTTT. It encodes CAWSVGNQPQHF.

This chain connects TRBV29-1 to TRBJ1-5; no firm D call. CDR1 and CDR2 from the germline V gene are SQVTM and ANQGSEA. The CDR3 is 11 residues long. V was clipped by 7 bases and J by 3 bases, with 7 bases between them. The CDR3 here is CSADSNQPQHF. In nucleotides, the CDR3 is TGCAGCGCTGATTCCAATCAGCCCCAGCATTTT.

V is TRBV7-2 and J is TRBJ2-7; 9 nucleotides line up with TRBD1. CDR1 and CDR2 (germline): SGHTA, FQGNSA. This CDR3 contains 12 residues. J was trimmed by 2 bases and V by 8 bases; bases with no gene match: 1. The CDR3 protein is CASGTGTYEQYF. CDR3 sequence (DNA): TGTGCCAGCGGGACAGGGACCTACGAGCAGTACTTC. The variable domain in full, completed from reference TRBV7-2 and TRBJ2-7, reads GAGVSQSPSNKVTEKGKDVELRCDPISGHTALYWYRQSLGQGLEFLIYFQGNSAPDKSGLPSDRFSAERTGGSVSTLTIQRTQQEDSAVYLCASGTGTYEQYFGPGTRLTVT.

The chain recombines TRBV11-2 with TRBJ1-1, with 8 bases identical to TRBD1. Unmatched junction bases numbered 9, after V lost 5 bases and J lost 4 bases. Germline values: CDR1 SGHAT, CDR2 FQNNGV. The CDR3 is 15 amino acids. The CDR3 DNA reads as TGTGCCAGCAGCGCGGGATGGACAGGGACCACTGAAGCTTTCTTT. Protein sequence: CASSAGWTGTTEAFF.

The rearrangement links TRBV4-1 to TRBJ2-7; 9 nucleotides align to TRBD1. The CDR3 sequence is 18 residues long. The ends lost 0 bases at V and 3 bases at J; junction bases unmatched: 12. Per germline, CDR1 MGHRA and CDR2 YSYEKL. Here the CDR3 reads CASSQEPETGGGGYEQYF. CDR3 bases: TGCGCCAGCAGCCAAGAACCCGAGACAGGGGGTGGGGGCTACGAGCAGTACTTC.

The chain recombines TRBV2 with TRBJ1-5, with D uncertain. The CDR3 covers 12 residues. The germline CDR1 and CDR2 sequences are SNHLY and FYNNEI. V lost 6 bases and J 7 bases, leaving 10 bases between the germline ends. The chain's CDR3 is CASRDVSQPQHF. The CDR3 DNA reads TGTGCCAGCAGGGACGTTTCCCAGCCCCAGCATTTT.

The chain employs TRBV5-1 and TRBJ2-1; D tentatively reads TRBD1 or TRBD2 (5 bases each). The CDR3 runs to 14 residues. The V gene's germline CDR1 is SGHRS and CDR2 YFSETQ. Trimming took off 5 bases at V and 5 bases at J, with 14 bases between the two ends. CDR3 in DNA: TGCGCCAGCAGGGGGGACGGGGTGGACAATGAGCAGTTCTTC. Its translation is CASRGDGVDNEQFF.

The genes are TRBV6-6 and TRBJ1-5; possible D gene TRBD1, 5 bases. There are 14 residues in the CDR3. CDR1 and CDR2 (germline): MNHNY, SVGAGI (reference sequence). V was pared by 6 bases and J by 6 bases, with 15 bases between. The CDR3 sequence is CASSQMGQSQPQHF. The CDR3 nucleotides are TGTGCCAGCAGCCAGATGGGGCAGAGTCAGCCCCAGCATTTT.

The chain has TRBV7-9 and TRBJ2-3; possible D gene TRBD1, 5 bases. CDR1 SEHNR and CDR2 FQNEAQ come from the germline V gene (reference sequence). The V end was cut by 7 bases, the J end by 4 bases, with 18 bases between. There are 15 residues in the CDR3. This CDR3 reads CASTPLSRVADTQYF. In nucleotides, the CDR3 is TGTGCCAGCACCCCGCTTAGCAGGGTTGCAGATACGCAGTATTTT.

V gene TRBV9 combines with J gene TRBJ2-7; a weak D match, TRBD1 (6 bases). The CDR3 has 16 amino acids. Trimming stripped 0 bases from V and 0 bases from J, with 13 bases between. The germline V gene has CDR1 SGDLS and CDR2 YYNGEE. CDR3 in DNA: TGTGCCAGCAGCGTAGAGGGAACAGGGAGCTCCTACGAGCAGTACTTC. It encodes CASSVEGTGSSYEQYF.

The chain employs TRBV5-6 and TRBJ1-2; TRBD1 matches 9 bases. Germline V lookup: CDR1 SGHDT, CDR2 YYEEEE. The junction had 6 bases not matched to a gene; V was cut back by 4 bases and J by 2 bases. The CDR3 covers 15 residues. The CDR3 loop is CASSPGDRENYGYTF. CDR3 in DNA: TGTGCCAGCAGCCCCGGGGACAGGGAAAACTATGGCTACACCTTC.

This clone was found once. The chain's CDR3 is CASSGTGVPDTQYF. The CDR3 DNA sequence: TGTGCCAGTAGTGGGACAGGGGTCCCAGATACGCAGTATTTT. V usage is TRBV19 and J usage is TRBJ2-3; 10 bases are shared with TRBD1. V trimming: 5 bases; J trimming: 4 bases; junction bases outside the gene matches: 3. Germline V gene sequence: CDR1 LNHDA, CDR2 SQIVND (reference sequence). CDR3 length: 14 residues.

This chain links TRBV6-5 with TRBJ1-5, with 8 bases identical to TRBD1. The CDR3 has 13 residues. Germline values: CDR1 MNHEY, CDR2 SVGAGI. J gave up 6 bases and V 5 bases, and 3 bases lay outside the gene matches. The CDR3 is CASSADRGQPQHF. DNA of the CDR3: TGTGCCAGCAGTGCCGACAGGGGTCAGCCCCAGCATTTT.